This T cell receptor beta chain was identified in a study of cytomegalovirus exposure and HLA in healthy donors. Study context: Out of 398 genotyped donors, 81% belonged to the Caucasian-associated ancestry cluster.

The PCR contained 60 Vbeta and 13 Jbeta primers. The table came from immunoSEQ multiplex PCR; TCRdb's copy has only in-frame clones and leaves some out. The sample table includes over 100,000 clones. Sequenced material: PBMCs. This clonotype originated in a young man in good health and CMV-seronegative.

This CDR3 reads CASTPGGYREGNTEAFF. CDR3 DNA: TGTGCCAGTACCCCCGGCGGTTACAGGGAGGGTAACACTGAAGCTTTCTTT. V is TRBV19 and J is TRBJ1-1; D possibly corresponds to TRBD1 (6 bases). The CDR3 totals 17 residues. The V and J ends lost 7 bases and 2 bases respectively, with 23 bases between them. CDR1 LNHDA and CDR2 SQIVND come from the germline V gene (reference sequence).